Following are 15 T cell receptor beta chains from one sample sequenced in a study of T cell changes during pregnancy in multiple sclerosis. Repertoires were generated with immunoSEQ multiplex PCR, while TCRdb's copy carries only in-frame clones and drops some. The sample yields about 130,000 clones, about 96% seen once. This specimen consisted of peripheral blood, obtained after pregnancy. The receptors shown here come from a female donor with multiple sclerosis, enrolled in a pregnancy study.

This chain joins TRBV28 and TRBJ2-7; no definite D call. The CDR3 length is 10 residues. Germline V gene lookup returns CDR1 MDHEN and CDR2 SYDVKM. V lost 11 bases to trimming and J lost 4 bases, with 9 bases between them. The CDR3 region is CAPVPYEQYF. The CDR3 nucleotides are TGTGCCCCGGTTCCGTACGAGCAGTACTTC. Combining the CDR3 with reference TRBV28 and TRBJ2-7 gives the whole variable domain DVKVTQSSRYLVKRTGEKVFLECVQDMDHENMFWYRQDPGLGLRLIYFSYDVKMKEKGDIPEGYSVSREKKERFSLILESASTNQTSMYLCAPVPYEQYFGPGTRLTVT.

This chain connects TRBV11-2 to TRBJ2-1, with 7 bases matching TRBD2. CDR3 length: 16 amino acids. V lost 5 bases to trimming and J lost 4 bases; unmatched junction nucleotides: 11. CDR1 and CDR2 from the germline V gene are SGHAT and FQNNGV. Here the CDR3 DNA reads TGTGCCAGCAGCCTCAGACTAGCTGGGGGATACAATGAGCAGTTCTTC. It codes for CASSLRLAGGYNEQFF. Filled out from reference TRBV11-2 and TRBJ2-1, the complete variable domain reads EAGVAQSPRYKIIEKRQSVAFWCNPISGHATLYWYQQILGQGPKLLIQFQNNGVVDDSQLPKDRFSAERLKGVDSTLKIQPAKLEDSAVYLCASSLRLAGGYNEQFFGPGTRLTVL.

The chain has TRBV7-9 and TRBJ2-3, with 13 bases aligning to TRBD2. Germline V gives CDR1 SEHNR, CDR2 FQNEAQ (reference sequence). The CDR3 contains 17 residues. V lost 6 bases, J lost 0 bases, and 6 bases stayed unmatched. CDR3: CASSHGGLAGSTDTQYF. DNA for the CDR3: TGTGCCAGCAGTCACGGGGGACTAGCGGGAAGCACAGATACGCAGTATTTT.

The J gene is TRBJ2-7, the V gene TRBV27; 10 bases fit TRBD2. The junction had 10 bases not matched to a gene; V was cut back by 11 bases and J by 6 bases. This CDR3 region has 13 residues. Germline CDR1 MNHEY, CDR2 SMNVEV (reference sequence). The chain's CDR3 is CAVGRTSGLEQYF. CDR3 bases: TGTGCCGTTGGGAGGACTAGCGGTCTCGAGCAGTACTTC.

V gene TRBV19 combines with J gene TRBJ1-2, with TRBD1 matching 7 bases. Germline values: CDR1 LNHDA, CDR2 SQIVND (reference sequence). The CDR3 is made up of 14 amino acids. The trim removed 10 bases at V and 4 bases at J, leaving 12 bases unmatched. The CDR3 protein is CATYGRGRSYGYTF. CDR3 nucleotides: TGTGCCACCTACGGTAGGGGGCGGTCCTATGGCTACACCTTC.

The rearrangement uses TRBV11-1 and TRBJ2-7, with 7 positions matching TRBD1. CDR1 and CDR2 (germline): SGHAT, FQDESV (reference sequence). The junction had 9 bases not matched to a gene; V was cut back by 0 bases and J by 4 bases. The CDR3 loop spans 16 amino acids. Here the CDR3 reads CASSLAPSGQIYEQYF. The CDR3, as DNA: TGTGCCAGCAGCTTAGCGCCATCGGGACAGATATACGAGCAGTACTTC.

This clone showed up just once. The J gene is TRBJ2-7, the V gene TRBV7-9; D possibly corresponds to TRBD1 (5 bases). The V end was cut by 4 bases, the J end by 0 bases, with 13 bases between. The length of the CDR3 is 15 residues. Germline V gene sequence: CDR1 SEHNR, CDR2 FQNEAQ (reference sequence). This CDR3 is CASSSRTSVSYEQYF. As DNA, the CDR3 is TGTGCCAGCAGCTCACGGACATCTGTCTCCTACGAGCAGTACTTC.

The chain uses TRBV28 and TRBJ1-2; no definite D call. This CDR3 is 15 amino acids long. V lost 6 bases to trimming and J lost 4 bases, with 18 bases between them. The germline CDR1 and CDR2 sequences are MDHEN and SYDVKM. CDR3 residues: CASSLPGSSIYGYTF. CDR3 in DNA: TGTGCCAGCAGCTTACCCGGTTCTTCTATCTATGGCTACACCTTC.

This sequence joins TRBV29-1 and TRBJ2-7; maybe TRBD2 (5 bases). The CDR3 spans 12 residues. Germline-derived CDR1 and CDR2 are SQVTM and ANQGSEA. Between the trimmed V and J ends, which lost 3 bases and 4 bases, there was a span of 10 bases. Here the CDR3 DNA reads TGCAGCGTTGAGAGGGATGGGTACGAGCAGTACTTC. It translates to CSVERDGYEQYF.

This clone was seen just once. V is TRBV7-9 and J is TRBJ1-2; 7 bases map to TRBD1. The ends lost 5 bases at V and 5 bases at J; junction bases unmatched: 5. The CDR3 consists of 13 residues. The germline gives CDR1 SEHNR, CDR2 FQNEAQ (reference sequence). The CDR3 loop is CASSPGQYYGYTF. The CDR3 nucleotides are TGTGCCAGCAGCCCGGGACAGTATTATGGCTACACCTTC.

In its sample, this clone was seen once. CDR3 coding DNA: TGCGCCAGCAGCGTGGCGGGAGTGCGAAATGAGCAGTTCTTC. Translating it yields CASSVAGVRNEQFF. The rearrangement joins TRBV5-1 to TRBJ2-1, with 7 positions matching TRBD2. The CDR3 loop spans 14 amino acids. The trim removed 4 bases at V and 7 bases at J, leaving 8 bases unmatched. Germline-derived CDR1 and CDR2 are SGHRS and YFSETQ.

This chain uses TRBV14 with TRBJ1-2; D is uncertain. This CDR3 is 13 amino acids long. Trimming pared 1 base from V and 4 bases from J, leaving 7 bases between. Germline CDR1 reads SGHDN; CDR2 reads FVKESK. DNA for the CDR3: TGTGCCAGCAGCCAAGCTGGTAGCTATGGCTACACCTTC. This encodes CASSQAGSYGYTF.

The chain recombines TRBV7-2 with TRBJ1-1; TRBD1 might be the D (6 bases). Trimming cost V 1 base and J 11 bases, with 11 bases left between them. CDR1 SGHTA and CDR2 FQGNSA come from the germline V gene. The CDR3 spans 12 residues. The CDR3 reads CASSLEQGRAFF. As DNA, the CDR3 is TGTGCCAGCAGCTTAGAACAGGGCAGGGCTTTCTTT.

This clone came up once. The chain joins TRBV29-1 to TRBJ2-1; 13 positions agree with TRBD2. CDR3 length: 15 amino acids. J was trimmed by 4 bases and V by 7 bases; bases with no gene match: 7. The germline CDR1 and CDR2 sequences are SQVTM and ANQGSEA. The CDR3 loop reads CSGRTSGSGYNEQFF. As DNA, the CDR3 is TGCAGCGGCCGGACTAGCGGGAGTGGGTACAATGAGCAGTTCTTC.

The chain recombines TRBV30 with TRBJ1-2; D uncertain. Per germline, CDR1 GTSNPN and CDR2 SVGIG (reference sequence). Trimming took off 3 bases at V and 0 bases at J, with 8 bases between the two ends. The CDR3 runs to 13 residues. DNA for the CDR3: TGTGCCTGGAGGTTGGGAGCTAACTATGGCTACACCTTC. Translated, it gives CAWRLGANYGYTF.